The present T cell receptor beta chain was sequenced within a study of TIL therapy for anti-PD-1-resistant metastatic lung cancer. CDR1 is SGHAT, CDR2 FQDESV, per germline (reference sequence). The CDR3 extends over 17 amino acids. V shed 2 bases and J shed 7 bases, with 20 bases lying between them. Noted time point: pre-treatment sample, taken before nivolumab and TIL therapy. The libraries were made with immunoSEQ v3. Libraries were sequenced to 2 million to 2.5 million read pairs (survey) or 5-6 million (deep). Profiled with immunoSEQ multiplex PCR; TCRdb holds only in-frame clones, not every one. The sample records some 16,000 clones, roughly 70% being singletons.

Sequenced here: blood, sampled at baseline. The V call is TRBV11-1, the J call TRBJ2-2; tentatively, D is TRBD1 or TRBD2 (5 bases each). The clonotype originates from a person aged 25-85 years with non-small cell lung cancer. CDR3 nucleotide sequence: TGTGCCAGCAGCTTATTGCGAGGGGTGGCCGCGAACGGGGAGCTGTTTTTT. Amino acid sequence: CASSLLRGVAANGELFF.